This T cell receptor beta chain was sequenced in a study of CD8+CD57+ T cells in acquired aplastic anemia. For CDR3 and TCR beta VDJ profiling, genomic DNA was the template used. MiXCR, run by TCRdb on the reads, gives a single entry per CDR3 protein. Among just over 400,000 distinct CDR3 sequences listed, approximately 70% were seen once. The germline CDR1 and CDR2 sequences are SQVTM and ANQGSEA. This CDR3 region has 14 residues. The TCR was taken from a human donor in good health, serving as a control. The V gene is TRBV29-1, the J gene TRBJ1-2; D unclear. The sequenced material came from sorted CD4+, CD8+, or CD8+CD57+ T cells (not recorded which) from PBMCs. In nucleotides, the CDR3 is TGCAGTGCTATGAGGACCCCGTCTAACTATGCCTTCACCTTC. This encodes CSAMRTPSNYAFTF.